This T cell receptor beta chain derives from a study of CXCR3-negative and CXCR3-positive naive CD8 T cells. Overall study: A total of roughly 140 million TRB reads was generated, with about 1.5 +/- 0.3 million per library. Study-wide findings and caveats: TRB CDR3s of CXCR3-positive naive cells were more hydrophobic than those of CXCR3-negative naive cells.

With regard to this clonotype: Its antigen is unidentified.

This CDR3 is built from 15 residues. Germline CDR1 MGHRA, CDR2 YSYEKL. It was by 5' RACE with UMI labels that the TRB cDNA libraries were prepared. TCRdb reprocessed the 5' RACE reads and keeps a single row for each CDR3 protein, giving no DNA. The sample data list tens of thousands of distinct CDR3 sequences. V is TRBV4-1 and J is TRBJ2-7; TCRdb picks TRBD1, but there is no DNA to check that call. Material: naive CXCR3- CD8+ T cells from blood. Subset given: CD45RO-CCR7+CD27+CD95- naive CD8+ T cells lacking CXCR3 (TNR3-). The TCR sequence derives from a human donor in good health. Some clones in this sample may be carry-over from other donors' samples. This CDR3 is CASSQADSPSYEQYF.